This TCR beta chain was captured by sequencing in a study of T cells after yellow fever vaccination. TCRdb passed the 5' RACE reads through MiXCR, listing each CDR3 protein once. The table shows 500,000 to 650,000 distinct CDR3 sequences, with about a sixth occurring only once. The CDR3 covers 16 residues. CDR1 and CDR2 (germline): MRHNA, SNTAGT. Trimming removed 9 bases from V and 3 bases from J, with 20 bases in between. The clonotype originates from a man aged 18 to 30 who received the YFV17D yellow fever vaccine. The chain has TRBV6-4 and TRBJ2-2, with D possibly matching TRBD1 (6 bases). Material: PBMCs, obtained less than 6 days after the first yellow fever vaccination. The CDR3 DNA is TGTGCCAGGAAAAACGGTCGGGACATGGACACCGGGGAGCTGTTTTTT. It translates to CARKNGRDMDTGELFF.